One T cell receptor beta chain is described in this entry. The data belong to a study of CD8+ T cells in alopecia areata. This CDR3 has 13 residues. Germline-derived CDR1 and CDR2 are LNHDA and SQIVND (reference sequence). Trimming took off 3 bases at V and 1 base at J, with 7 bases between the two ends. The authors extracted RNA and reverse transcribed it into cDNA as the sequencing template. Data came from immunoSEQ multiplex PCR; TCRdb stores just in-frame clones and leaves some out. The sample includes about 74,000 clones, 29% of them seen just once. Treatment reported: oral pan-JAK inhibitor, 5-10 mg twice daily. Specimens obtained from alopecia areata patients comprised lesional scalp punch biopsies and peripheral blood.

The source material was CD8+ T cells sorted from blood, sampled at week 4, from a patient treated with tofacitinib. The chain recombines TRBV19 with TRBJ2-7; D possibly corresponds to TRBD2 (6 bases). This sequence originates from a human donor with alopecia areata. This chain's CDR3 is CASSMAGSYEQYF. The DNA of the CDR3 is TGTGCCAGTAGTATGGCGGGGTCCTACGAGCAGTACTTC.